The entry that follows covers one T cell receptor (beta chain) sequence. This clone was seen only a few times. The clone's antigen remains unknown. No much larger clonotype is one base removed from it; base qualities were not supplied. Library preparation employed the immunoSEQ multiplex PCR assay. A mixture of 60 forward primers for TCR Vbeta segments and 13 reverse primers for TCR Jbeta segments was used in the multiplex PCR. The CDR3 region of rearranged TCR beta genes was amplified from genomic DNA with a multiplex PCR assay. The amplified TCR beta libraries were sequenced on the Illumina HiSeq System as 87-base-pair reads. In the source study's methods: A later analysis tallied 75 million to 85 million unique TCR beta chains across the approximately 670 repertoires, and around 10 million of those chains were shared by two or more donors. A nearest-neighbor algorithm error-corrected the raw reads and collapsed the reads into unique sequences, merging closely related sequences to remove PCR and sequencing errors. CDR3 sequences were aligned to IMGT reference sequences to assign V, D and J gene segments. For a sequence to be retained, a match of at least six nucleotides to both a V gene segment and a J gene segment was required. Rearrangements were classified as productive when the CDR3 lacked stop codons and remained in frame with V and J, and all other rearrangements were classified as non-productive. CDR3 was defined according to IMGT convention as the region running from the second conserved V-encoded cysteine to the conserved J-encoded phenylalanine. In an earlier analysis of more than 550 of the donors, sequences lacking an unambiguous match to a single V gene segment were excluded. In an earlier analysis of 500 to 750 of the donors, V segments were called functional above 56.7% productive rearrangements and were called segregating when the between-donor standard deviation exceeded 5%. A statistical classification framework was built for diagnosing cytomegalovirus status from the catalog of TCR beta chain sequences. A later analysis assigned V and J genes by comparing TCR nucleotide sequences with IMGT/GENE-DB human TR gene sequences. Using the TCRdist pipeline, a later analysis assigned CDR3 sequences along with most-parsimonious VDJ recombination scenarios. A later analysis defined each TCR beta chain by its CDR3 amino acid sequence plus V-gene family, and excluded reads lacking a unique V-gene family. In a later analysis, 500 to 700 highly shared, low-generation-probability nucleotide sequences were removed to address suspected cross-contamination and a sequencing artifact. In a later analysis, a clonal expansion index for each public chain was calculated from normalized within-repertoire ranks of inferred template counts. In a later analysis, generation probabilities were computed using a VDJ recombination model fitted to out-of-frame rearrangements, and the results were checked against IGoR. In a later analysis, hypergeometric tests were used to score TCR-TCR, TCR-HLA and TCR-CMV co-occurrence, with a repertoire-size bias correction applied to TCR pairs. A later analysis estimated false discovery rates by permuting HLA or CMV assignments 20 times. In a later analysis, co-occurring TCRs were grouped with DBSCAN, and TCRdist sequence similarity was added when clustering was performed within HLA-allele-positive subsets. Repertoires with fewer than 30,000 or more than 120,000 public chains, plus five repertoires with anomalous nucleotide sharing, were excluded from co-occurrence clustering. The immuneACCESS repertoire file appears here via TCRdb, limited to in-frame rearrangements. These files lack a portion of the clones; in checked studies, under half of the deficit traces to unresolved V genes, and the cause of the others is not known. The DNA was the basis for D and trimming; V, J and clone size are from that table. This sample is represented by 160,000 or so clones; roughly 75% of them were singletons. The ten largest account for around 6% of the sample.

The cohort consisted of more than 650 healthy bone marrow donors. All cohort members were sampled while nominally healthy, although unrecorded immune exposures were likely present. The donor tested CMV seronegative and was one of the 352 seronegative cohort members. Each donor provided a peripheral blood sample, and peripheral blood mononuclear cells were used for TCR beta sequencing. Genomic DNA was extracted from the blood cell samples with the Qiagen DNeasy Blood Extraction Kit. This sample is drawn from a study of cytomegalovirus exposure and HLA in healthy donors (dated by TCRdb to about 2017). Regarding the research as a whole: An earlier analysis of approximately 640 of the donors reported approximately 300 Gb of sequence data and around 120 million unique TCR beta sequences from 150 million to 200 million T cells. Approximately 330 gigabases of sequencing data and approximately 91 million unique TCR sequences made up an early release that covered several hundred HLA-typed donors. Of the 300 to 500 genotyped donors, approximately 81% were placed in the genetic ancestry cluster associated with self-reported Caucasian donors. The study was designed to test whether signatures of past pathogen exposure could be identified by cataloging public T cell receptors. The study used immunosequencing to profile the T cell repertoires of 666 subjects and linked those repertoires to cytomegalovirus serostatus. Besides the first cohort of 666 subjects, a separate validation cohort made up of roughly 120 different subjects was used. The study combined high-throughput TCR immunosequencing, statistical association of individual TCRs with disease status, and machine learning to predict cytomegalovirus infection status. A later analysis re-examined previously published TCR beta repertoires from 600 to 700 donors and added high-resolution HLA genotyping to investigate patterns of TCR occurrence. Rather than using new phenotypic data, the later analysis identified candidate immune exposures from TCR beta sequences and from how often those sequences occurred across donors. To decide whether each TCR beta V gene segment behaved as functional or pseudogenic, an earlier analysis of 587 of the donors relied on high-throughput TCR beta sequencing. Donor age, sex, ethnicity and CMV serostatus were collected together with the repertoire data. In a later genetic analysis, genome-wide SNP genotypes for about three fifths of the 666 donors were used, and that subset was treated as a discovery cohort. Every discovery cohort repertoire had been produced on one sequencing platform. Class I and class II HLA loci were covered by the typing at four-digit resolution. Typing coverage differed by locus: A, B, C, DRB1 and DQB1 were typed in about 620-630 donors, DQA1 in roughly 500, DPA1 in around 600, and DPB1 in 450 to 480. Because of strong linkage in the cohort, a handful of DR-DQ haplotypes were treated as single units for association and clustering. Across approximately 420 genotyped donors of the cohort, an average of about 240,000 unique TCR beta nucleotide sequences per donor were sequenced, and roughly a sixth of those sequences were non-productive.

The investigation overall reported the following: It was suggested by the authors that the approach could potentially be generalized to other disease states and immunological phenotypes. Compared with equally common non-associated chains, HLA-associated TCR beta chains in a later analysis were more clonally expanded and had lower generation probabilities. Because HLA typing was missing for some donors at each locus, association tests included only the typed subset. In the study, some 160 TCR beta chains were listed as associated with cytomegalovirus. While some public TCRs were present in many individuals, most TCR sequences turned up only very rarely across donors. The classifier was reported to diagnose cytomegalovirus status with high specificity and sensitivity in both the original and validation cohorts. Compared with the 666-donor mean, donors in an Asian-associated ancestry cluster had fewer N-insertions in productive TCRs, according to a later genetic analysis. A later analysis found that TCR association rates varied across HLA loci, with DRB1 alleles showing the most associated TCRs and HLA-C alleles the fewest. Several of the top co-occurrence clusters appeared to be linked to parvovirus B19, influenza, CMV and Epstein-Barr virus, according to a later analysis. The cohort was sequenced for TCR beta chains only, and without alpha or paired-chain data the features that could be detected were limited. The only immune exposure information available for the cohort was CMV serostatus. Linkage disequilibrium might explain the correlated functional status among segregating V segments, but an unknown experimental factor could not be ruled out. Three of the identified cytomegalovirus-associated TCR beta chains were confirmed in vitro to be specific for cytomegalovirus antigens. Strong co-occurrence of HLA alleles, especially DR and DQ, made assigning TCR associations to individual alleles difficult. In a later analysis, around 17,000 TCR beta sequences were associated with specific HLA alleles at a false discovery rate of 0.05. V-gene and J-gene trimming of TCR beta chains was associated with a missense DCLRE1C variant in a later genetic analysis, and the association was replicated in an independent cohort. According to a later analysis, most CMV-associated TCR beta chains appeared to be HLA-restricted, and the HLA associations seemed to be driven largely by CMV exposure. The 87-base-pair reads could not distinguish some IMGT-functional V segments, including TRBV6-2 and TRBV6-3, so those segments were excluded. Because counts were too low, about 18 rarely observed V segments, including chromosome 9 orphons, were excluded from the earlier analysis of several hundred of the donors. In an earlier analysis of 587 of the donors, most TCR beta V segments appeared in productive rearrangements about 87% or about 30% of the time, broadly matching IMGT annotations. A cluster of highly shared sequence variants was judged likely to represent a technical artifact of the sequencing pipeline. The presence/absence analyses assumed that sequencing depth was roughly uniform across donors, and that assumption may not be true. A further reported finding was that TCR beta sequences accurately predicted the HLA-A and HLA-B alleles for most subjects in the first cohort.

For CDR1 and CDR2, the germline V gene lists SNHLY and FYNNEI. V trim: 3 bases; J trim: 6 bases; unmatched bases: 3. Inclusive of the bounding cysteine and phenylalanine, the CDR3 is 14 residues long. Only the CDR3 portion is preserved as DNA: 42 bases, with reading frame beginning at the first base. This TCR was sampled from a man between 35 and 55 years old in good health and CMV-seronegative. The chain links TRBV2 with TRBJ2-4; 9 bases in the junction line up with TRBD2. Sequenced material: PBMCs. The CDR3 amino acid sequence is: CASSEVSGRNIQYF. The base sequence is TGTGCCAGCAGTGAGGTTAGCGGGAGAAACATTCAGTACTTC.